A single sample gave rise to the 25 T cell receptor beta chains below, sequenced in a study of blood T cell repertoires in COVID-19. Measured with immunoSEQ multiplex PCR; TCRdb has only the in-frame clones, and not every one. The sample records about 430,000 clones, roughly 84% being singletons. Sequenced: PBMCs or T cells enriched from blood (not recorded which). The receptors shown here come from a woman aged 18-29 years who had been exposed to COVID-19.

J is TRBJ2-7 and V is TRBV4-3, with 11 positions matching TRBD2. The germline V gene encodes CDR1 LGHNA and CDR2 YSLEER. The CDR3 is made up of 20 amino acids. The V segment lost 0 bases and the J segment 0 bases; nucleotides outside the gene matches: 13. DNA for the CDR3: TGCGCCAGCAGCCAAGATTGTGTGACGACTGGACTAGCGGGCTCCTACGAGCAGTACTTC. This encodes CASSQDCVTTGLAGSYEQYF.

V and J are TRBV11-3 and TRBJ2-3; 8 bases are a match to TRBD2. The CDR3 spans 17 residues. Germline V gene sequence: CDR1 SGHNT, CDR2 YENEEA. V lost 5 bases to trimming and J lost 5 bases; unmatched junction nucleotides: 15. CDR3 region: CASSLGLAGGTVDTQYF. CDR3 coding DNA: TGTGCCAGCAGCCTAGGGTTGGCGGGGGGAACGGTAGATACGCAGTATTTT.

This sequence joins TRBV25-1 and TRBJ1-2; D is unresolved. The CDR3 is made up of 13 amino acids. V lost 0 bases to trimming and J lost 2 bases, with 4 bases between them. Germline V gene sequence: CDR1 MGHDK, CDR2 SYGVNS. CDR3 coding DNA: TGTGCCAGCAGTGAATACAAAAACTATGGCTACACCTTC. Residues: CASSEYKNYGYTF.

CDR3 amino acids: CASSTKTGISGNTIYF. In DNA form, the CDR3 reads TGTGCCAGCAGCACCAAAACAGGGATCTCTGGAAACACCATATATTTT. V usage is TRBV7-8 and J usage is TRBJ1-3; D possibly corresponds to TRBD1 (6 bases). Germline V CDR1 and CDR2: SGHVS, FQNEAQ. Trimming stripped 5 bases from V and 0 bases from J, with 14 bases between. CDR3 size: 16 residues.

The chain couples TRBV7-9 to TRBJ2-7, with 8 bases that match TRBD1. The V gene end was trimmed by 8 bases and the J gene end by 0 bases; junction bases not matched to a gene: 9. Germline V CDR1 and CDR2: SEHNR, FQNEAQ (reference sequence). The CDR3 is made up of 15 amino acids. The CDR3 region is CASLRTGSFSYEQYF. The CDR3 DNA reads TGTGCCAGCCTGAGGACAGGGAGTTTCTCCTACGAGCAGTACTTC.

In this sample, this clone turned up once. V gene TRBV27 combines with J gene TRBJ2-2; 7 bases line up with TRBD1. V was clipped by 1 base and J by 6 bases; unmatched bases: 2. The CDR3 runs 14 residues. Germline CDR1 MNHEY, CDR2 SMNVEV (reference sequence). The CDR3, as DNA: TGTGCCAGCAGTTTATTGCAGGGGGCCGGGGAGCTGTTTTTT. The encoded protein is CASSLLQGAGELFF.

The V gene is TRBV28, the J gene TRBJ2-1; 7 nucleotides agree with TRBD2. CDR3 size: 12 residues. CDR1 and CDR2 (germline): MDHEN, SYDVKM. The V gene end was trimmed by 5 bases and the J gene end by 15 bases; junction bases not matched to a gene: 10. The CDR3 is CASSGGEAFRFF. The DNA for the CDR3 is TGTGCCAGCAGTGGGGGGGAAGCTTTCCGGTTCTTC.

The chain links TRBV21-1 to TRBJ1-5; no check of the table's D call, TRBD1, against the DNA was made. TRBV21-1 is a pseudogene. This CDR3 is built from 18 residues. CDR3 sequence (DNA): TGTGCCAGCAGCAGTAGGAGGGACAGGGGTATTTGCAATCAGCCCCAGCATTTT. Protein product: CASSSRRDRGICNQPQHF.

The J gene is TRBJ1-6, the V gene TRBV15; no reliable D call. V was cut by 0 bases and J by 3 bases, with 12 bases left in between. From germline, CDR1 is LNHNV and CDR2 YYDKDF (reference sequence). CDR3 length equals 17 residues. The CDR3 sequence is CATSRDSPEIYNSPLHF. CDR3 in DNA: TGTGCCACCAGCAGAGATAGCCCTGAGATCTATAATTCACCCCTCCACTTT.

In DNA, the CDR3 is TGTGCCAGTATAAGCCCAGGCACCCAATACGAGCAGTACTTC. This encodes CASISPGTQYEQYF. The V and J genes are TRBV19 and TRBJ2-7, with D uncertain. From germline, CDR1 is LNHDA and CDR2 SQIVND (reference sequence). The CDR3 covers 14 residues. Trimming stripped 7 bases from V and 4 bases from J, with 17 bases between.

The chain joins TRBV28 to TRBJ2-1; TRBD1 matches at 9 bases. Germline trimming cut 7 bases from V and 7 bases from J; bases unmatched to any gene: 14. CDR3 length: 16 amino acids. Germline V gives CDR1 MDHEN, CDR2 SYDVKM. Here the CDR3 reads CASNTFPGQGFNEQFF. The DNA of the CDR3 is TGTGCCAGCAATACCTTCCCGGGACAGGGCTTTAATGAGCAGTTCTTC.

The chain employs TRBV28 and TRBJ1-5, with D hard to call. V was shortened by 3 bases and J by 0 bases, with 9 bases between the two germline ends. CDR1 is MDHEN, CDR2 SYDVKM, per germline. This CDR3 is 15 amino acids long. CDR3 DNA sequence: TGTGCCAGCAGTTTGCCCAGACATAGCAATCAGCCCCAGCATTTT. As protein: CASSLPRHSNQPQHF.

The chain links TRBV28 to TRBJ1-1, with TRBD1 matching over 11 bases. Germline trimming cut 5 bases from V and 1 base from J; bases unmatched to any gene: 6. CDR1 is MDHEN and CDR2 is SYDVKM in the germline V gene. There are 16 residues in the CDR3. The CDR3 DNA reads as TGTGCCAGCAGTCTTCTAGGACAGGGGGCGAACACTGAAGCTTTCTTT. This encodes CASSLLGQGANTEAFF.

The chain combines TRBV28 with TRBJ2-1, with TRBD1 as a possible D gene (6 bases). V was clipped by 6 bases and J by 6 bases, with 15 bases between them. Germline CDR1 is MDHEN and CDR2 is SYDVKM. The CDR3 is 14 residues long. The CDR3 loop reads CASRFFSGANEQFF. The CDR3 DNA reads TGTGCCAGCAGATTTTTCTCAGGGGCCAATGAGCAGTTCTTC.

The chain employs TRBV6-2 or TRBV6-3 and TRBJ2-1; 9 bases map to TRBD2. Trimming at V came to 5 bases and at J to 6 bases, leaving 5 bases not matched to a gene. The CDR3 contains 14 residues. The germline V gene has CDR1 MNHEY and CDR2 SVGEGT. As DNA, the CDR3 is TGTGCCAGCAGTGGGGGACTAGCTCGCAATGAGCAGTTCTTC. Amino acids: CASSGGLARNEQFF.

This clone was seen just once. This rearrangement joins TRBV5-1 to TRBJ2-7; TRBD1 aligns across 8 bases. The V gene end was trimmed by 4 bases and the J gene end by 1 base; junction bases not matched to a gene: 10. Germline CDR1 is SGHRS and CDR2 is YFSETQ. This CDR3 comprises 16 residues. CDR3 DNA: TGCGCCAGCAGCGTGACCACAGGGGGAAGTTCCTACGAGCAGTACTTC. Amino acid sequence: CASSVTTGGSSYEQYF.

J is TRBJ2-5 and V is TRBV7-2; 8 bases are a match to TRBD1. Germline V gene lookup returns CDR1 SGHTA and CDR2 FQGNSA. V was clipped by 5 bases and J by 8 bases; unmatched bases: 10. This CDR3 region has 14 residues. The CDR3 DNA is TGTGCCAGCAGCCCGAAGACAGGGGCGAATACCCAGTACTTC. Translating it yields CASSPKTGANTQYF.

This clone was detected only once. The chain combines TRBV5-1 with TRBJ1-2, with no clear D. The germline gives CDR1 SGHRS, CDR2 YFSETQ. Trimming left V 4 bases short and J 6 bases short, with 19 bases between. The CDR3 has 15 amino acids. CDR3 sequence (DNA): TGCGCCAGCAGCCCGGGAGGCTATTTTGGCGATGGCTACACCTTC. This gives the protein CASSPGGYFGDGYTF.

This sequence joins TRBV14 and TRBJ2-7, with D perhaps TRBD1 (5 bases). From germline, CDR1 is SGHDN and CDR2 FVKESK. The CDR3 sequence is 16 residues long. V was clipped by 5 bases and J by 3 bases, with 20 bases between them. The CDR3 loop is CASSGRTQLTLYEQYF. CDR3 sequence (DNA): TGTGCCAGCAGCGGACGGACACAGCTTACGCTCTACGAGCAGTACTTC.

The V call is TRBV18, the J call TRBJ1-2; TRBD1 matches 7 bases. The CDR3 contains 16 residues. The germline V gene encodes CDR1 KGHSH and CDR2 LQKENI. The V and J ends lost 2 bases and 7 bases, in that order; junction bases with no gene match: 13. CDR3 bases: TGTGCCAGCTCACCATTAGAAGTTACAGGGGTAGTTGGCTACACCTTC. Protein: CASSPLEVTGVVGYTF.

This clone appeared a few times. V and J are TRBV4-1 and TRBJ2-7; perhaps TRBD2 as D (6 bases). Trimming shortened V by 1 base and J by 3 bases, and 16 bases separated the two germline ends. This CDR3 has 16 residues. Germline loops: CDR1 MGHRA, CDR2 YSYEKL. The CDR3 loop reads CASSQVSSNGGYEQYF. As DNA, the CDR3 is TGCGCCAGCAGCCAAGTATCTTCGAACGGGGGCTACGAGCAGTACTTC.

This clone was detected only once. The rearrangement uses TRBV6-5 and TRBJ2-2; D is possibly TRBD2 (5 bases). The CDR3 has 14 amino acids. Per the germline V gene, CDR1 is MNHEY and CDR2 is SVGAGI. The V gene lost 6 bases and the J gene lost 5 bases, with 13 bases spanning the gap. CDR3: CASRGSGGTGELFF. CDR3 nucleotides: TGTGCCAGCAGGGGTTCGGGCGGGACCGGGGAGCTGTTTTTT.

The chain has TRBV2 and TRBJ2-3; TRBD2 is a possible D gene (6 bases). The CDR3 is 16 residues long. Trimming took off 0 bases at V and 4 bases at J, with 14 bases between the two ends. Per germline, CDR1 SNHLY and CDR2 FYNNEI. The CDR3 sequence is CASSEAGGGVADTQYF. CDR3 nucleotides: TGTGCCAGCAGTGAAGCGGGGGGAGGTGTCGCAGATACGCAGTATTTT.

CDR3 coding DNA: TGTGCCACCAGCGGCCCGACAGGTTACAATGAGCAGTTCTTC. Translated: CATSGPTGYNEQFF. The chain uses TRBV15 and TRBJ2-1; tentative D call: TRBD1 (6 bases). The CDR3 totals 14 residues. Germline values: CDR1 LNHNV, CDR2 YYDKDF (reference sequence). Deletions cut 5 bases from V and 4 bases from J, with 12 bases between.

The J gene is TRBJ2-5, the V gene TRBV5-1, with TRBD1 matching over 7 bases. The CDR3 has 16 amino acids. Germline CDR1 reads SGHRS; CDR2 reads YFSETQ. V dropped 2 bases and J dropped 0; count of bases not matched to a gene: 7. Here the CDR3 DNA reads TGCGCCAGCAGCTTTGGACAGGCCCTGTACCAAGAGACCCAGTACTTC. Amino acids: CASSFGQALYQETQYF.